This is a list of T cell receptor beta chains from one sample in a study of T cell changes during pregnancy in multiple sclerosis. Produced via immunoSEQ multiplex PCR; TCRdb's table is partial and in-frame only. The data show under 100,000 clones, about 94% seen once. Sequencing was performed on peripheral blood, taken in the third trimester of pregnancy. Receptor source: a female donor with multiple sclerosis, enrolled in a pregnancy study. The CDR3 runs from the conserved cysteine through the conserved F or W. Each record gives: V gene, D gene, clone size, J gene, CDR3 DNA, CDR3 protein. The D gene is left open where the match is weak. Clone size, where shown, is once, few, many, or a class for clones that have expanded.

TRBV7-9,NA,NA,TRBJ1-6,TGTGCCAGCAGCTTAGGTCGATTGGAGAATTCACCCCTCCACTTT,CASSLGRLENSPLHF
TRBV2,TRBD1,NA,TRBJ2-3,TGTGCCAGCAAGGAGGGACAGGGGAGTGGGGATACGCAGTATTTT,CASKEGQGSGDTQYF
TRBV16,TRBD1,NA,TRBJ1-2,TGTGCCAGCAGCCCTCCCGGGACAGGGGATGGCTACACCTTC,CASSPPGTGDGYTF
TRBV9,TRBD1,once,TRBJ1-4,TGTGCCAGCAGCGGAGGGACAGGGGTTGAAAAACTGTTTTTT,CASSGGTGVEKLFF
TRBV5-6,TRBD1,NA,TRBJ1-2,TGTGCCAGCAGCTTGGAGAGGGGGCGGGGCTACACCTTC,CASSLERGRGYTF
TRBV5-6,TRBD1,NA,TRBJ1-1,TGTGCCAGCAGCTTGGGACAGGGGGGATACACTGAAGCTTTCTTT,CASSLGQGGYTEAFF
TRBV7-6,NA,NA,TRBJ1-3,TGTGCCAGCAGCCGGACAGCTGGAAACACCATATATTTT,CASSRTAGNTIYF
TRBV6-5,TRBD1,NA,TRBJ1-5,TGTGCCAGCAGTTCCTACAGGGGAGGTGGCAATCAGCCCCAGCATTTT,CASSSYRGGGNQPQHF
TRBV13,TRBD2,NA,TRBJ2-3,TGTGCCAGCAGCCCCCGGGAGAGCGGGGGGATAGATACGCAGTATTTT,CASSPRESGGIDTQYF
TRBV11-2,NA,NA,TRBJ1-1,TGTGCCAGCAGCTTGGGGGGGAACACTGAAGCTTTCTTT,CASSLGGNTEAFF
TRBV11-2,NA,once,TRBJ2-5,TGTGCCAGCAAAGGGTTGCGGGGTCGGGAGACCCAGTACTTC,CASKGLRGRETQYF
TRBV7-9,NA,NA,TRBJ1-1,TGTGCCAGCAGCTTAGGGACTTTGGGGGGTCATGGCACTGAAGCTTTCTTT,CASSLGTLGGHGTEAFF
TRBV18,TRBD1,NA,TRBJ1-1,TGTGCCAGCTCACCGGGACAGGGAGGTACTGAAGCTTTCTTT,CASSPGQGGTEAFF
TRBV4-2,TRBD2,NA,TRBJ2-2,TGTGCCAGCAGCCTAAATAGCGGGGGGGACACCGGGGAGCTGTTTTTT,CASSLNSGGDTGELFF
TRBV19,NA,NA,TRBJ1-1,TGTGCCAGTAGCCAAATGAACACTGAAGCTTTCTTT,CASSQMNTEAFF
TRBV12-5,TRBD1,NA,TRBJ2-7,TGTGCTAGTGGTAGGGACAGCACCTACGAGCAGTACTTC,CASGRDSTYEQYF
TRBV6-1,NA,NA,TRBJ1-2,TGTGCCAGCAGTGAAGGCCTATGGGGGGTGGAGGATGGCTACACCTTC,CASSEGLWGVEDGYTF
TRBV10-3,NA,NA,TRBJ1-5,TGTGCCATCAGTGAGTCGATGGGGGGTCCCGATCAGCCCCAGCATTTT,CAISESMGGPDQPQHF
TRBV11-3,NA,NA,TRBJ2-3,TGTGCCAGCAGCGCAGACGGGGGCACAGATACGCAGTATTTT,CASSADGGTDTQYF
TRBV2,TRBD1,NA,TRBJ2-3,TGTGCCAAGGCTCGGGACAGTAGCACAGATACGCAGTATTTT,CAKARDSSTDTQYF
TRBV4-1,NA,NA,TRBJ2-5,TGCGCCAGCAGCCAAATCAGTTTTCGGGTTGAGTCGGAGACCCAGTACTTC,CASSQISFRVESETQYF
TRBV29-1,NA,NA,TRBJ2-3,TGCAGCGTTAGCCCAGAAGGTGACTCAGATACGCAGTATTTT,CSVSPEGDSDTQYF
TRBV18,NA,NA,TRBJ2-2,TGTGCCAGCTCGGCAGGGGCCGGGGAGCTGTTTTTT,CASSAGAGELFF